This T cell receptor beta chain is from a study of T cell responses to AZD1222 COVID-19 vaccine. Germline lookup yields CDR1 MNHEY and CDR2 SMNVEV (reference sequence). Trimming cost V 2 bases and J 4 bases, with 11 bases left between them. The CDR3 sequence is 14 residues long. Sequencing used immunoSEQ multiplex PCR; TCRdb keeps in-frame clones, though not all of them. The repertoire consists of 89,000 or so clones, with around nine tenths occurring once and the leading ten covering around 10%. V and J are TRBV27 and TRBJ1-1, with D perhaps TRBD1 (5 bases). This specimen consisted of peripheral blood, obtained 28 days after the second AZD1222 dose. This clonotype was sampled from an adult who received the AZD1222 COVID-19 vaccine. CDR3 sequence (DNA): TGTGCCAGCAGTTTAATCCAGGGAGGCACTGAAGCTTTCTTT. Amino acids: CASSLIQGGTEAFF.